The 27 T cell receptor beta chains below were found in one sample sequenced in a study of cytomegalovirus exposure and HLA in healthy donors. Vbeta (60) and Jbeta (13) primers were used in the PCR. Clones were sequenced by immunoSEQ multiplex PCR, and TCRdb holds only the in-frame ones, with some missing. The data hold 150,000 to 180,000 clones, with about 88% observed a single time. Sequenced input: PBMCs. The receptors derive from a woman aged 18-30 years in good health and CMV-seronegative.

V gene TRBV15 combines with J gene TRBJ2-7, with D possibly matching TRBD1 (6 bases). The germline gives CDR1 LNHNV, CDR2 YYDKDF (reference sequence). This CDR3 is built from 14 residues. Trimming cost V 0 bases and J 12 bases, with 18 bases left between them. CDR3 protein: CATSRDRVNRVAYF. CDR3 sequence (DNA): TGTGCCACCAGCAGAGATCGGGTAAACAGGGTGGCGTACTTC.

The chain couples TRBV5-1 to TRBJ2-2, with 7 bases matching TRBD1. The CDR3 spans 16 residues. Germline assignment: CDR1 SGHRS and CDR2 YFSETQ. V shed 5 bases, J shed 2 bases, and the junction held 9 bases outside the gene matches. DNA of the CDR3: TGCGCCAGCAGGGTTGGGGGACAGTATAACACCGGGGAGCTGTTTTTT. It encodes CASRVGGQYNTGELFF.

On this clone: One end of the junction is discordant with germline, which a read error may explain. This chain connects TRBV9 to TRBJ2-1, with a possible D match to TRBD1 (7 bases). Germline loops: CDR1 SGDLS, CDR2 YYNGEE. The CDR3 is 16 residues long. The CDR3 bases are TGTGCCAGCGGCGTATTAGCAGGGGGGTCCTACAATGAGCAGTTCTTC. It yields the protein CASGVLAGGSYNEQFF. Supplemented by reference TRBV9 and TRBJ2-1, the full variable domain reads DSGVTQTPKHLITATGQRVTLRCSPRSGDLSVYWYQQSLDQGLQFLIQYYNGEERAKGNILERFSAQQFPDLHSELNLSSLELGDSALYFCASGVLAGGSYNEQFFGPGTRLTVL.

This clone has just one count. The CDR3 sequence: CASIDPGGYEQYF. CDR3 DNA: TGTGCCAGCATCGACCCCGGGGGTTACGAGCAGTACTTC. The rearrangement uses TRBV2 and TRBJ2-7; a weak D match, TRBD2 (6 bases). The germline CDR1 and CDR2 sequences are SNHLY and FYNNEI. The CDR3 extends over 13 amino acids. V was clipped by 7 bases and J by 4 bases, with 14 bases between them.

This chain joins TRBV7-2 and TRBJ1-6, with TRBD1 matching over 7 bases. The V and J ends lost 2 bases and 6 bases, in that order; junction bases with no gene match: 4. The germline V gene has CDR1 SGHTA and CDR2 FQGNSA. There are 15 residues in the CDR3. This CDR3 is CASSLRQGGNSPLHF. CDR3 nucleotide sequence: TGTGCCAGCAGCTTACGACAGGGAGGTAATTCACCCCTCCACTTT.

V usage is TRBV5-4 and J usage is TRBJ2-5, with 7 nucleotides matching TRBD2. The assigned J gene may be wrong: the sequence end matches TRBJ2-7 better. The germline gives CDR1 SGHNT, CDR2 YYREEE (reference sequence). The CDR3 has 15 amino acids. The CDR3 loop reads CASSRERDQSYEQYF. The DNA for the CDR3 is TGTGCCAGCAGCCGGGAGCGGGATCAATCCTACGAGCAGTACTTC.

The chain joins TRBV4-2 to TRBJ1-4, with TRBD1 matching 9 bases. The length of the CDR3 is 16 residues. The germline gives CDR1 LGHNA, CDR2 YNFKEQ. The V and J ends lost 1 base and 3 bases, in that order; junction bases with no gene match: 3. The CDR3 is CASSQAGTGSNEKLFF. CDR3 DNA sequence: TGTGCCAGCAGCCAAGCCGGGACAGGGTCTAATGAAAAACTGTTTTTT.

The V and J genes are TRBV7-6 and TRBJ2-2; the D is unclear. CDR1 is SGHVS, CDR2 FNYEAQ, per germline. The CDR3 spans 14 residues. The V end was cut by 1 base, the J end by 6 bases, with 9 bases between. CDR3 sequence reads: CASSLVGDAGELFF. CDR3 sequence (DNA): TGTGCCAGCAGCTTAGTGGGCGACGCCGGGGAGCTGTTTTTT.

The chain carries TRBV27 and TRBJ2-1; tentative D call: TRBD2 (5 bases). The V end lost 4 bases, the J end lost 8 bases, and 18 bases lay between the germline ends. Germline loops: CDR1 MNHEY, CDR2 SMNVEV (reference sequence). The CDR3 contains 15 residues. The CDR3 coding sequence is TGTGCCAGCAGTTCCGCCCCGGGGAGTGCCGATGAGCAGTTCTTC. Translated: CASSSAPGSADEQFF.

The rearrangement links TRBV5-1 to TRBJ2-3, with D possibly being TRBD2 (7 bases). Trimming shortened V by 4 bases and J by 2 bases, and 11 bases separated the two germline ends. The CDR3 spans 14 residues. CDR1 SGHRS and CDR2 YFSETQ come from the germline V gene. CDR3 sequence: CASSLRGATDTQYF. CDR3 sequence (DNA): TGCGCCAGCAGCCTTCGGGGGGCCACAGATACGCAGTATTTT.

This sequence joins TRBV5-4 and TRBJ2-3, with TRBD1 identical over 7 bases. V was pared by 4 bases and J by 0 bases, with 5 bases of the junction left unmatched. Germline V CDR1 and CDR2: SGHNT, YYREEE (reference sequence). This CDR3 is 15 amino acids long. CDR3 sequence: CASSIRQGSTDTQYF. CDR3 DNA sequence: TGTGCCAGCAGCATCCGACAGGGAAGCACAGATACGCAGTATTTT.

The chain has TRBV27 and TRBJ2-1; no reliable D call. Germline V gene sequence: CDR1 MNHEY, CDR2 SMNVEV (reference sequence). V lost 4 bases to trimming and J lost 0 bases, with 7 bases between them. There are 14 residues in the CDR3. The CDR3 DNA is TGTGCCAGCAGTTATCCCGGCTCCTACAATGAGCAGTTCTTC. Its translation: CASSYPGSYNEQFF.

The chain is built from TRBV4-2 and TRBJ1-6, with TRBD1 matching over 9 bases. The CDR3 length is 17 residues. From germline, CDR1 is LGHNA and CDR2 YNFKEQ. J was trimmed by 10 bases and V by 0 bases; bases with no gene match: 10. The CDR3 protein is CASSQDLSGQGPSPLHF. The CDR3 nucleotides read TGTGCCAGCAGCCAAGATCTCTCGGGACAGGGTCCGTCACCCCTCCACTTT.

This rearrangement joins TRBV7-9 to TRBJ2-1; 11 bases are shared with TRBD2. Germline values: CDR1 SEHNR, CDR2 FQNEAQ (reference sequence). J gave up 8 bases and V 5 bases, and 8 bases lay outside the gene matches. The CDR3 consists of 15 residues. CDR3: CASSPSGGFGDEQFF. The CDR3 DNA follows: TGTGCCAGCAGCCCTAGCGGGGGGTTTGGGGATGAGCAGTTCTTC.

The rearrangement joins TRBV2 to TRBJ1-1, with D possibly being TRBD1 (6 bases). CDR3 length equals 14 residues. Germline V gene lookup returns CDR1 SNHLY and CDR2 FYNNEI. The V and J ends lost 2 bases and 3 bases respectively, with 10 bases between them. The CDR3: CASSESPGDTEAFF. CDR3 nucleotide sequence: TGTGCCAGCAGTGAATCGCCAGGGGACACTGAAGCTTTCTTT.

V and J are TRBV2 and TRBJ2-1; perhaps TRBD1 as D (6 bases). V lost 4 bases, J lost 7 bases, and 14 bases lay in between. From germline, CDR1 is SNHLY and CDR2 FYNNEI. CDR3 size: 14 residues. CDR3 protein: CASSGQVLGNEQFF. CDR3 DNA: TGTGCCAGCAGTGGACAGGTACTCGGGAATGAGCAGTTCTTC.

This clone occurred a few times. This chain joins TRBV5-4 and TRBJ1-3; D may be TRBD1 (5 bases). Germline V CDR1 and CDR2: SGHNT, YYREEE (reference sequence). V was cut by 7 bases and J by 1 base, with 6 bases left in between. The CDR3 loop spans 12 amino acids. CDR3 bases: TGTGCCAGCGGGGGGTCTGGAAACACCATATATTTT. This translates into CASGGSGNTIYF.

The rearrangement uses TRBV28 and TRBJ2-2; 8 nucleotides match TRBD2. J lost 4 bases, V lost 6 bases, and 13 bases had no gene match. Germline V gives CDR1 MDHEN, CDR2 SYDVKM. The CDR3 has 17 residues. In DNA, the CDR3 is TGTGCCAGCAGCAATTTCACTAGCGGAGTCGTCACCGGGGAGCTGTTTTTT. Protein sequence: CASSNFTSGVVTGELFF.

The V call is TRBV10-3, the J call TRBJ2-7, with D perhaps matching TRBD2 (5 bases). Trimming took 3 bases from V and 0 from J, leaving 12 bases between them. The germline CDR1 and CDR2 sequences are ENHRY and SYGVKD. This CDR3 contains 15 residues. The chain's CDR3 is CAISDGVTISYEQYF. The CDR3, as DNA: TGTGCCATCAGTGATGGGGTGACTATCTCCTACGAGCAGTACTTC.

The CDR3 here is CSVRGAGGYTF. DNA of the CDR3: TGCAGCGTTCGGGGGGCAGGCGGCTACACCTTC. The genes are TRBV29-1 and TRBJ1-2; a possible D gene is TRBD1 (6 bases). Germline CDR1 and CDR2: SQVTM and ANQGSEA. The CDR3 contains 11 residues. V was shortened by 5 bases and J by 8 bases, with 12 bases between the two germline ends.

This chain links TRBV19 with TRBJ1-2; D not certain. The ends were cut back, 0 bases at V and 6 bases at J, with 8 bases in the middle. Germline V CDR1 and CDR2: LNHDA, SQIVND (reference sequence). The CDR3 totals 13 residues. The CDR3: CASSIESGNGYTF. CDR3 bases: TGTGCCAGTAGTATAGAATCGGGTAATGGCTACACCTTC.

V is TRBV18 and J is TRBJ1-1; perhaps TRBD1 as D (5 bases). The CDR3 consists of 13 residues. V shed 6 bases and J shed 0 bases, with 8 bases lying between them. Germline values: CDR1 KGHSH, CDR2 LQKENI. CDR3 protein: CASSSTVNTEAFF. The CDR3 bases are TGTGCCAGCTCCTCGACAGTGAACACTGAAGCTTTCTTT.

The chain links TRBV6-5 to TRBJ2-5; 10 bases map to TRBD1. This CDR3 is 14 amino acids long. CDR1 MNHEY and CDR2 SVGAGI come from the germline V gene. With V trimmed by 5 bases and J by 1 base, 1 base remained unmatched. The CDR3 loop reads CASSRQGAQETQYF. DNA of the CDR3: TGTGCCAGCAGTCGACAGGGGGCCCAAGAGACCCAGTACTTC.

This clone was observed once. The chain couples TRBV21-1 to TRBJ1-2; TRBD1 reflects the table's D call only, with no check against the DNA. TRBV21-1 is an annotated pseudogene. The CDR3 is made up of 17 amino acids. DNA of the CDR3: TGTGCCAGCAACATCCTGGAAGGGACAAGGTCTTTCTATGGCTACACCTTC. Its translation is CASNILEGTRSFYGYTF.

The rearrangement uses TRBV28 and TRBJ2-2; 9 bases map to TRBD1. V was clipped by 6 bases and J by 7 bases; unmatched bases: 18. Per the germline V gene, CDR1 is MDHEN and CDR2 is SYDVKM. The length of the CDR3 is 18 residues. CDR3 region: CASSRDRDVFPRVGELFF. CDR3 DNA: TGTGCCAGCAGCCGGGACAGGGATGTTTTCCCTCGGGTCGGGGAGCTGTTTTTT.

The rearrangement links TRBV7-2 to TRBJ2-5; possibly TRBD2 for D (6 bases). Trimming removed 2 bases from V and 5 bases from J, with 15 bases in between. The CDR3 sequence is 15 residues long. Germline-derived CDR1 and CDR2 are SGHTA and FQGNSA. The CDR3 DNA follows: TGTGCCAGCAGCTTAATTGGGGATGGGGGGGAGACCCAGTACTTC. It codes for CASSLIGDGGETQYF.

This clone was counted a single time. The chain links TRBV7-2 to TRBJ1-4, with D perhaps matching TRBD1 (6 bases). This CDR3 is built from 16 residues. CDR1 is SGHTA, CDR2 FQGNSA, per germline. V lost 2 bases and J lost 7, with 17 bases in between. CDR3 sequence: CASSLRGAGAFEKLFF. In nucleotides, the CDR3 is TGTGCCAGCAGCTTACGAGGCGCAGGGGCCTTTGAAAAACTGTTTTTT.